The T cell receptor beta chain described here comes from a study of T cell clonotyping in hematopoietic cell transplantation. This clone was seen just once. The antigen is not known. Samples: about 28 days before transplant, then days 30, 100 and 180 after. Study results and limitations: Graft donor and pretransplant recipient Inverse Simpson Index values predicted broader posttransplant TCR diversity. No sorting was done, leaving CD4 and CD8 contributions mixed. Few recipient clonotypes overlapped donors; over 95% were de novo at given depth.

Germline CDR1 is SGHRS and CDR2 is YFSETQ. The CDR3 totals 16 residues. Trimming took 4 bases from V and 0 from J, leaving 13 bases between them. The repertoire was sequenced with immunoSEQ multiplex PCR; TCRdb's copy has only in-frame clones and lacks some. Here the sample spans some 7,000 clones, nearly 99% being singletons. The origin of this receptor is a male patient between 55 and 70 years old who had an allogeneic stem cell transplant from a related donor, so the T cells may come from the graft donor. Some clones in this sample may be carry-over from other donors' samples. The gene calls are TRBV5-1 and TRBJ2-2, with a tentative D call TRBD1 (5 bases). This sample comprised PBMCs, obtained 30 days after allogeneic stem cell transplant. The CDR3 reads CASSPRESTNTGELFF. The DNA for the CDR3 is TGCGCCAGCAGCCCCAGGGAAAGTACGAACACCGGGGAGCTGTTTTTT.